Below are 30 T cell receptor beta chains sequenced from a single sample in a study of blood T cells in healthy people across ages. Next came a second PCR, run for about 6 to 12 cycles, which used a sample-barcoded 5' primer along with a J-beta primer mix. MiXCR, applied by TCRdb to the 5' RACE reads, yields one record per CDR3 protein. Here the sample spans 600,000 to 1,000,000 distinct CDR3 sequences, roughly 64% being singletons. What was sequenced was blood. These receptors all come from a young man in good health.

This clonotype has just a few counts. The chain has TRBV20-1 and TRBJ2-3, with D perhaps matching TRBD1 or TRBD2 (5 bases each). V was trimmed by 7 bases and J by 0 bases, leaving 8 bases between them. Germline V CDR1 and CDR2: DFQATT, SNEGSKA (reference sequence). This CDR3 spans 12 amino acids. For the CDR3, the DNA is TGCAGTGGAGGGGATAGCACAGATACGCAGTATTTT. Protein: CSGGDSTDTQYF.

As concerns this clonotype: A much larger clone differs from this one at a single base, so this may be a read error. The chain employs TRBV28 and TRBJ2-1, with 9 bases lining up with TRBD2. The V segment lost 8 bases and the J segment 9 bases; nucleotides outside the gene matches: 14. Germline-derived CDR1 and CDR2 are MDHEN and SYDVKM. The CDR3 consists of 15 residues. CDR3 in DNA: TGTGCCAGCGGGCTGATTAGCGGGAGATATGTTGAGCAGTTCTTC. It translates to CASGLISGRYVEQFF.

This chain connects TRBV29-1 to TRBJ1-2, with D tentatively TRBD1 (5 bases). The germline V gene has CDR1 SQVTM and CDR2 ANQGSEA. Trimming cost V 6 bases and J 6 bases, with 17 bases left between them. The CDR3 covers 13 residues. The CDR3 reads CSVGPGRNDGYTF. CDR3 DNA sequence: TGCAGCGTAGGTCCGGGACGAAACGATGGCTACACCTTC.

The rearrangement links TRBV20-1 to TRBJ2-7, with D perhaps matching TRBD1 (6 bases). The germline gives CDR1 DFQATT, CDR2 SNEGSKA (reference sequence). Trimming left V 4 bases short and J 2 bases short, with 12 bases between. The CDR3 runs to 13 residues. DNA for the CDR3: TGCAGTGCTACCTCGGACAGTCCCTACGAGCAGTACTTC. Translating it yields CSATSDSPYEQYF.

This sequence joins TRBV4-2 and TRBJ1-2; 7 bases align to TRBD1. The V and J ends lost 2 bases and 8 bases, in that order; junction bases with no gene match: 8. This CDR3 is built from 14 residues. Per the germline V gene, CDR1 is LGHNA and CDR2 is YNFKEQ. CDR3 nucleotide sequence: TGTGCCAGCAGCCAATCCACAGGGGCCCGGGGCTACACCTTC. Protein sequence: CASSQSTGARGYTF.

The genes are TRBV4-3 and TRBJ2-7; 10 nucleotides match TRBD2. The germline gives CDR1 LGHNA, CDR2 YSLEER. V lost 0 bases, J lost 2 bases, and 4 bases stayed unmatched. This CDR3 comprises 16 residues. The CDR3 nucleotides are TGCGCCAGCAGCCAAGATGGAGCGGGAGGGCCCTACGAGCAGTACTTC. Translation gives CASSQDGAGGPYEQYF.

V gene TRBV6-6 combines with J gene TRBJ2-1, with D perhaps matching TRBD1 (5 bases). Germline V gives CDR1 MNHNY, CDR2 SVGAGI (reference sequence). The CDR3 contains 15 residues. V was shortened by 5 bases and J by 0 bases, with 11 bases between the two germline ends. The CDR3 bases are TGTGCCAGCAGTCCCGACAGTCGCTCCTACAATGAGCAGTTCTTC. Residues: CASSPDSRSYNEQFF.

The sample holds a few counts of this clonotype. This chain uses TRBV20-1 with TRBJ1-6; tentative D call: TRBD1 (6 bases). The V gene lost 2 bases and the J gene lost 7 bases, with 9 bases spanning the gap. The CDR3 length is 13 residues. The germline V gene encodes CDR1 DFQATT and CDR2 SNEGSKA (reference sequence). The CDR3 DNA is TGCAGTGCTAGACAGGGGATAAATTCACCCCTCCACTTT. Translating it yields CSARQGINSPLHF.

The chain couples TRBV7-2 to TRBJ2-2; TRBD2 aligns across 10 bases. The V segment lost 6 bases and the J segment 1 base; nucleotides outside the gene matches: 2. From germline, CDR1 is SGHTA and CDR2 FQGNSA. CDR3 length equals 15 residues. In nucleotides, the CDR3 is TGTGCCAGCAGGCGGACTAGCGGGAACACCGGGGAGCTGTTTTTT. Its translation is CASRRTSGNTGELFF.

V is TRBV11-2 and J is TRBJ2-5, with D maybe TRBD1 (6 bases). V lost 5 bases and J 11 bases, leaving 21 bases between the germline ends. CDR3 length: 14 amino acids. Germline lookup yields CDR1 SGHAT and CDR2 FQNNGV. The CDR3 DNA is TGTGCCAGCAGCCTGGGACACTCCTACAATGAGCAGTACTTC. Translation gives CASSLGHSYNEQYF.

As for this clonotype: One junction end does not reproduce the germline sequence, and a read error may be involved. CDR3 sequence (DNA): TGTGCCAGCAGCCTAGCGGGAGGGCCAGGGTATGAGCAGTACTTC. Its protein product is CASSLAGGPGYEQYF. V is TRBV7-2 and J is TRBJ2-5; 12 bases are a match to TRBD2. The CDR3 consists of 15 residues. The germline gives CDR1 SGHTA, CDR2 FQGNSA.

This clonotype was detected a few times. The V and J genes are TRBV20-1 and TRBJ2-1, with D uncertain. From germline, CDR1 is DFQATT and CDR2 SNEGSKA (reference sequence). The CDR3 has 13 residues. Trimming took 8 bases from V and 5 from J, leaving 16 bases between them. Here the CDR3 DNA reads TGCAGTATCAAGTGGGAAATTAACAATGAGCAGTTCTTC. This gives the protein CSIKWEINNEQFF.

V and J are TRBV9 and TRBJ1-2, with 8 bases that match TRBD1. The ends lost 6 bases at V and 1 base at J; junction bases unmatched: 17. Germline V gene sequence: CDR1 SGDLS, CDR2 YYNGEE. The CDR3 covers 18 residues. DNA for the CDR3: TGTGCCAGCAATCTTGGGTTAACCGGGACAGGAGGTAACTATGGCTACACCTTC. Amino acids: CASNLGLTGTGGNYGYTF.

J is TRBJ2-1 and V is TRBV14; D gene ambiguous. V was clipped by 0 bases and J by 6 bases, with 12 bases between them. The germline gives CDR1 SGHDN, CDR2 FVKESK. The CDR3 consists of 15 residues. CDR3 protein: CASSQEGWYPNEQFF. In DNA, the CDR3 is TGTGCCAGCAGCCAAGAAGGGTGGTACCCCAATGAGCAGTTCTTC. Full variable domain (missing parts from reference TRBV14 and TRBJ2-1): EAGVTQFPSHSVIEKGQTVTLRCDPISGHDNLYWYRRVMGKEIKFLLHFVKESKQDESGMPNNRFLAERTGGTYSTLKVQPAELEDSGVYFCASSQEGWYPNEQFFGPGTRLTVL.

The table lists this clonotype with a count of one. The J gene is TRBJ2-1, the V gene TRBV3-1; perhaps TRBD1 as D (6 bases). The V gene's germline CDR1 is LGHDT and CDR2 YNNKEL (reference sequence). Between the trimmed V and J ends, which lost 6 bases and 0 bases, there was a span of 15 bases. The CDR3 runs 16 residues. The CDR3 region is CASSHQRGSSYNEQFF. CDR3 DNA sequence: TGTGCCAGCAGTCATCAAAGGGGGAGCTCCTACAATGAGCAGTTCTTC.

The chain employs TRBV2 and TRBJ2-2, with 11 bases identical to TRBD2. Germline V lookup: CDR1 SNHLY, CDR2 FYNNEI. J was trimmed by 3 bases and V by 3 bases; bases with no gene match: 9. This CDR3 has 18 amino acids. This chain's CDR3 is CASSDVAGGTRDTGELFF. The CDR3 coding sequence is TGTGCCAGCAGTGACGTAGCGGGAGGGACTCGCGACACCGGGGAGCTGTTTTTT. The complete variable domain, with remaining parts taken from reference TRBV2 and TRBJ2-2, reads EPEVTQTPSHQVTQMGQEVILRCVPISNHLYFYWYRQILGQKVEFLVSFYNNEISEKSEIFDDQFSVERPDGSNFTLKIRSTKLEDSAMYFCASSDVAGGTRDTGELFFGEGSRLTVL.

CDR3 in amino acids: CASSLGQGTVTEAFF. In nucleotides, the CDR3 is TGCGCCAGCAGCTTGGGACAGGGGACCGTCACTGAAGCTTTCTTT. The chain uses TRBV5-1 and TRBJ1-1; 8 bases align to TRBD1. V shed 0 bases, J shed 4 bases, and the junction held 5 bases outside the gene matches. Germline CDR1 and CDR2: SGHRS and YFSETQ. The CDR3 is 15 residues long.

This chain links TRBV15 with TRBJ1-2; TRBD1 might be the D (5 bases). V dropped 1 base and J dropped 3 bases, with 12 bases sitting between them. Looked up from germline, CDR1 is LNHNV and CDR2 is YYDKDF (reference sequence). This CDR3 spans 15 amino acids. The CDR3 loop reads CATSRGGGEDYGYTF. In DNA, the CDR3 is TGTGCCACCAGCAGAGGCGGGGGGGAAGACTATGGCTACACCTTC.

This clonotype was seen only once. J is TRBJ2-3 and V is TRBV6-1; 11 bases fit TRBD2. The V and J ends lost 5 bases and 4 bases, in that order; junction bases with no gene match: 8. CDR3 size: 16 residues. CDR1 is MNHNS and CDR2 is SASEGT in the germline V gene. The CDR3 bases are TGTGCCAGCAGTCATTTAGCGGGGGGGCCCTCAGATACGCAGTATTTT. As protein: CASSHLAGGPSDTQYF.

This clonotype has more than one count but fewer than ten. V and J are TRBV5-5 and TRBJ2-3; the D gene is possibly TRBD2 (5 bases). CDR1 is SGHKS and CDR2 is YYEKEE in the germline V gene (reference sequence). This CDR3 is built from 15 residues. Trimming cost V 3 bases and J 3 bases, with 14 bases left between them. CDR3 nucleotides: TGTGCCAGCAGCTCCCCGGAGAGGAGGACAGATACGCAGTATTTT. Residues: CASSSPERRTDTQYF.

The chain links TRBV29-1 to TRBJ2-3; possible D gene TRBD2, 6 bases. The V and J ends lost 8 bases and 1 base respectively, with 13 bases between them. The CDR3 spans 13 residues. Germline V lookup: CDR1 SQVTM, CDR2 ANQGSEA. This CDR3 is CSSSRDRTDTQYF. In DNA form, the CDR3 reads TGCAGCTCTTCGCGGGACCGCACAGATACGCAGTATTTT.

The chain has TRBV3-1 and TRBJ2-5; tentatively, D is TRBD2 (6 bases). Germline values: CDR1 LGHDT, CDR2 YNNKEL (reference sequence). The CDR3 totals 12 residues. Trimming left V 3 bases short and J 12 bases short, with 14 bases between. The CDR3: CASSQTDSGEYF. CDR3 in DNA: TGTGCCAGCAGCCAGACTGACTCGGGGGAGTACTTC.

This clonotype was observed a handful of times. CDR3 bases: TGCAGCGTTGCGGAGCGGTCTAACTATGGCTACACCTTC. It encodes CSVAERSNYGYTF. The genes are TRBV29-1 and TRBJ1-2; D not resolved. The CDR3 extends over 13 amino acids. Between the trimmed V and J ends, which lost 4 bases and 0 bases, there was a span of 9 bases. The germline gives CDR1 SQVTM, CDR2 ANQGSEA.

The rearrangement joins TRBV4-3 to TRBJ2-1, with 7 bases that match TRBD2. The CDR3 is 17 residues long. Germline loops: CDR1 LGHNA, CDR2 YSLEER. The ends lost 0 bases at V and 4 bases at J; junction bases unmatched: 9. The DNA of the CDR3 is TGCGCCAGCAGCCAAGATCGTCCAGCGGGAAGGTACAATGAGCAGTTCTTC. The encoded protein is CASSQDRPAGRYNEQFF.

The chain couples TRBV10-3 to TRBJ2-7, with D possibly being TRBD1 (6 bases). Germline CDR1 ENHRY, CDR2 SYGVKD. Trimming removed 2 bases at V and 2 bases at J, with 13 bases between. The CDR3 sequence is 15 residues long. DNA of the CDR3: TGTGCCATCAGTGAGGAAACAGGGATCGCCTACGAGCAGTACTTC. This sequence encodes CAISEETGIAYEQYF.

The CDR3 nucleotides are TGTGCCAGCAGCGTGGAAGACAGGCCCTATGGCTACACCTTC. It specifies CASSVEDRPYGYTF. The chain recombines TRBV9 with TRBJ1-2, with D perhaps TRBD1 (6 bases). This CDR3 has 14 amino acids. Germline V CDR1 and CDR2: SGDLS, YYNGEE. V lost 2 bases to trimming and J lost 4 bases, with 12 bases between them.

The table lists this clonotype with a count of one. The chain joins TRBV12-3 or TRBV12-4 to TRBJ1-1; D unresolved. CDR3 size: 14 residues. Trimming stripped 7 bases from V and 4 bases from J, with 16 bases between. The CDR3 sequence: CASTPSGRSTEAFF. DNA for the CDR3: TGTGCCAGCACCCCCTCGGGGAGGAGCACTGAAGCTTTCTTT.

The CDR3 is CASSYSGLRPDTQYF. The CDR3 DNA reads as TGTGCCAGCAGTTACTCGGGCCTTAGACCAGATACGCAGTATTTT. J is TRBJ2-3 and V is TRBV6-6; D ambiguous. This CDR3 is built from 15 residues. Germline V gene sequence: CDR1 MNHNY, CDR2 SVGAGI (reference sequence). V was trimmed by 0 bases and J by 4 bases, leaving 11 bases between them.

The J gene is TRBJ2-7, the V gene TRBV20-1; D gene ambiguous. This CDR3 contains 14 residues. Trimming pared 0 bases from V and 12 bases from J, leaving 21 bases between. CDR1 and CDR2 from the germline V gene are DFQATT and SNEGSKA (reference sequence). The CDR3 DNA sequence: TGCAGTGCTAGAGATCGATACGGCTCCCTATCACTGTACTTC. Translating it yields CSARDRYGSLSLYF.

CDR3 sequence: CASRAELVWYTDTQYF. The CDR3 bases are TGTGCCAGCAGGGCCGAACTCGTGTGGTACACAGATACGCAGTATTTT. The chain combines TRBV7-2 with TRBJ2-3; D is unresolved. Trimming took off 6 bases at V and 2 bases at J, with 18 bases between the two ends. Germline lookup yields CDR1 SGHTA and CDR2 FQGNSA. This CDR3 contains 16 residues.